This section outlines one T cell receptor (beta chain) sequence together with its context. What it recognizes is unknown. V trimming: 5 bases; J trimming: 8 bases; junction bases outside the gene matches: 20. Germline CDR1 reads DFQATT; CDR2 reads SNEGSKA (reference sequence). The CDR3 contains 17 residues. These data are taken from a study of vaccination and CD4 T cells after COVID-19. Treatment in this sample: roughly 10-day PBMC culture with coronavirus spike peptide pools or control peptides (ViraFEST assay). Sequenced with the Oncomine TCR Beta short-read assay was DNA taken from cultured CD4+ T cells. Each CDR3 protein is one row after TCRdb ran MiXCR on the PCR reads. The sample records about 26,000 distinct CDR3 sequences, around 50% being singletons.

This chain links TRBV20-1 with TRBJ2-1, with 8 bases aligning to TRBD2. The receptor comes from a human donor who received a COVID-19 vaccine. This sample comprised CD4+ T cells from blood, cultured in vitro, obtained before SARS-CoV-2 vaccination. The CDR3 loop is CSAPASGGAEGVHEQFF. The CDR3 bases are TGCAGTGCTCCCGCCTCCGGGGGGGCCGAAGGGGTGCATGAGCAGTTCTTC.